Listed below are T cell receptor beta chains from one sample, sequenced in a study of identical twins. In TCRdb, the 5' RACE reads were re-called with MiXCR into one record per CDR3 protein. The repertoire holds 400,000 to 650,000 distinct CDR3 sequences, about 20% seen once, with around 0.9% in the top ten. This sample was shared with a second study, whose subject was T cells expressing NK-cell markers.

What was sequenced was CD4+ T cells sorted from blood. The receptors stem from a woman in her late teens or twenties in good health. The CDR3 runs from the conserved cysteine through the conserved F or W. A D gene is named only where the DNA matches it firmly. Clone size, where shown, is once, few, many, or a class for clones that have expanded.

clone_size,v_call,j_call,d_call,cdr3_nt,cdr3_aa
-,TRBV2,TRBJ2-7,-,TGTGCCAGCAGACGGGGACAAGTCATCCACGAGCAGTACTTC,CASRRGQVIHEQYF
few,TRBV20-1,TRBJ2-7,-,TGCAGTGCTAACCGGAGACGGCCCAGCCTTAAGGACGAGCAGTACTTC,CSANRRRPSLKDEQYF
-,TRBV30,TRBJ2-3,-,TGTGCCTGGAGTGTACGTGGGGGAGATACGCAGTATTTT,CAWSVRGGDTQYF
few,TRBV29-1,TRBJ1-3,-,TGCAGCGTTTTTAAGGAGACGGCAGGAAACACCATATATTTT,CSVFKETAGNTIYF
-,TRBV30,TRBJ2-7,-,TGTGCCTGGAGTGTAGCAGGTTTTTACGGCGAGCAGTACTTC,CAWSVAGFYGEQYF
few,TRBV5-1,TRBJ1-2,-,TGCGCCAGCAGCACAGTTGGGCTGGATGGCTACACCTTC,CASSTVGLDGYTF
few,TRBV7-7,TRBJ2-1,-,TGTGCCAGCAGCTTAGCGTGGGGCAGCGAGCAGTTCTTC,CASSLAWGSEQFF
-,TRBV5-1,TRBJ2-7,TRBD2,TGCGCCAGCAGCACGGGAGGGACGGGGTACGAGCAGTACTTC,CASSTGGTGYEQYF
-,TRBV20-1,TRBJ2-5,-,TGCAGTGCTAGAAGACGGGCGGGCGACCAAGAGACCCAGTACTTC,CSARRRAGDQETQYF
few,TRBV24-1,TRBJ2-3,-,TGTGCCACCAGTGGTGGGACATCCTTCACAGATACGCAGTATTTT,CATSGGTSFTDTQYF
-,TRBV5-5,TRBJ1-2,TRBD1,TGTGCCAGCAGCTCTGGACGGGGTCAGGGGGATAACTATGGCTACACCTTC,CASSSGRGQGDNYGYTF
few,TRBV5-4,TRBJ1-1,-,TGTGCCAGCAGCTTGCCCGAGACTGTGAACACTGAAGCTTTCTTT,CASSLPETVNTEAFF
-,TRBV3-1,TRBJ1-1,-,TGTGCCAGCAGCCAGCCCGGCCTGAACACTGAAGCTTTCTTT,CASSQPGLNTEAFF
-,TRBV5-1,TRBJ2-1,-,TGCGCCAGCAGCTATGGACCCTACAATGAGCAGTTCTTC,CASSYGPYNEQFF
-,TRBV11-2,TRBJ2-3,-,TGTGCCAGCAGCTTCGGGGGGCGGGAAAGGACAGATACGCAGTATTTT,CASSFGGRERTDTQYF
-,TRBV20-1,TRBJ1-1,-,TGCAGTGCCTCAGACAGTGGCACTGAAGCTTTCTTT,CSASDSGTEAFF
few,TRBV20-1,TRBJ2-1,TRBD2,TGCAGTGCTGGTAGCGGGAGTGCCGCCTACAATGAGCAGTTCTTC,CSAGSGSAAYNEQFF
-,TRBV20-1,TRBJ1-2,-,TGCAGTGCTAGAGACGTGGGGAATGGCTACACCTTC,CSARDVGNGYTF
few,TRBV6-2/TRBV6-3,TRBJ2-3,-,TGTGCCAGCACAACAAACCGGGACCGTACGCAGTATTTT,CASTTNRDRTQYF
few,TRBV12-3/TRBV12-4,TRBJ1-2,-,TGTGCCAGCAGTTTAGTGGCAGGGCCCTATGGCTACACCTTC,CASSLVAGPYGYTF
many,TRBV5-6,TRBJ2-5,TRBD2,TGTGCCAGCAGCTTGATTCCTAGCGGGGTCGGGGAGACCCAGTACTTC,CASSLIPSGVGETQYF
-,TRBV3-1,TRBJ1-5,TRBD1,TGTGCCAGCAGCCAAGGCGGACAGGGTCTGGGCAATCAGCCCCAGCATTTT,CASSQGGQGLGNQPQHF
-,TRBV10-3,TRBJ2-3,-,TGTGCCATCAGTGAACGGGGACATTCCGCAGATACGCAGTATTTT,CAISERGHSADTQYF
-,TRBV5-5,TRBJ1-4,-,TGTGCCAGCAGCCTCACCTCGGGGGGGTATCCTGAAAAACTGTTTTTT,CASSLTSGGYPEKLFF
-,TRBV5-6,TRBJ2-6,-,TGTGCCAGCAGCTTGGAGGGCTCTGGGGCCAACGTCCTGACTTTC,CASSLEGSGANVLTF
-,TRBV10-3,TRBJ2-1,-,TGTGCCATCAGTGAGTCGGGGTTCTACAATGAGCAGTTCTTC,CAISESGFYNEQFF
once,TRBV7-9,TRBJ2-1,TRBD1,TGTGCCAGCAGCTTAGACCAGGGGGCTAGGGAGCAGTTCTTC,CASSLDQGAREQFF
few,TRBV20-1,TRBJ2-5,-,TGCAGTGCTCCCCGAGGATCGGGGGCTCCCCAAGAGACCCAGTACTTC,CSAPRGSGAPQETQYF
-,TRBV7-6,TRBJ2-7,TRBD2,TGTGCCAGCAGCTTAGCTGCTAGCGGGAAGCCCTACGAGCAGTACTTC,CASSLAASGKPYEQYF
-,TRBV24-1,TRBJ1-5,TRBD1,TGTGCCACCAGTGAGGAGGGGGCTCGGCAGCCCCAGCATTTT,CATSEEGARQPQHF
-,TRBV20-1,TRBJ2-3,-,TGCAGTGCTAGAGTGGGAAGCACAGATACGCAGTATTTT,CSARVGSTDTQYF
-,TRBV5-6,TRBJ2-7,-,TGTGCCAGCAGCTTGTCATGGGCCTCGCGCGAGCAGTACTTC,CASSLSWASREQYF
-,TRBV7-2,TRBJ2-1,TRBD2,TGTGCCAGCAGCTTATATAGCGGGCCTAGGAATGAGCAGTTCTTC,CASSLYSGPRNEQFF
few,TRBV7-9,TRBJ1-6,-,TGTGCCAGCAGCTTGTTGGCAGACTCACCCCTCCACTTT,CASSLLADSPLHF
-,TRBV7-2,TRBJ2-1,TRBD2,TGTGCCAGCAGCCTACTAGCGGGGTCGGGAACATACAATGAGCAGTTCTTC,CASSLLAGSGTYNEQFF
-,TRBV9,TRBJ2-7,TRBD1,TGTGCCAGCAGCGCCCCTCGGGACAGGGGCTTCTACGAGCAGTACTTC,CASSAPRDRGFYEQYF
few,TRBV9,TRBJ1-1,-,TGTGCCAGCAGCGTAGAAACGCAGTTCACTGAAGCTTTCTTT,CASSVETQFTEAFF
-,TRBV6-2/TRBV6-3,TRBJ1-1,-,TGTGCCAGCAGTTACGCCCGGGCAAACACTGAAGCTTTCTTT,CASSYARANTEAFF
few,TRBV20-1,TRBJ2-3,-,TGCAGTGCTGGAGGTGTAGAATCTAGCACAGATACGCAGTATTTT,CSAGGVESSTDTQYF
-,TRBV20-1,TRBJ2-7,-,TGCAGTGCTAGGGTAACTAGGGCCTACGAGCAGTACTTC,CSARVTRAYEQYF
few,TRBV5-1,TRBJ2-3,-,TGCGCCAGCAGGGACCAGGGGAGCAGCGTAGATACGCAGTATTTT,CASRDQGSSVDTQYF
-,TRBV15,TRBJ2-5,-,TGTGCCACCAGCAGAGGGACTCAGAAAGGAGAGACCCAGTACTTC,CATSRGTQKGETQYF
-,TRBV7-3,TRBJ2-3,-,TGTGCCAGCAGCCCTATGGGGGGGGCCACAGATACGCAGTATTTT,CASSPMGGATDTQYF
-,TRBV20-1,TRBJ2-2,-,TGCAGTGCTAGAGTAGACACCGGGGAGCTGTTTTTT,CSARVDTGELFF
-,TRBV5-1,TRBJ2-7,TRBD2,TGCGCCAGCAGCTTTACTAGCGGGAGGGCCCACGAGCAGTACTTC,CASSFTSGRAHEQYF
-,TRBV6-1,TRBJ1-1,-,TGTGCCAGCAGTCCAGGACAGAGTAGAGGTAACACTGAAGCTTTCTTT,CASSPGQSRGNTEAFF
once,TRBV19,TRBJ2-5,TRBD1,TGTGCCAGTAGTAGTCGACAGGGGGTAGGCCAAGAGACCCAGTACTTC,CASSSRQGVGQETQYF
few,TRBV19,TRBJ2-5,-,TGTGCCAGTAGAGTGCACTCGGGCCAAGAGACCCAGTACTTC,CASRVHSGQETQYF
-,TRBV20-1,TRBJ2-5,-,TGCAGTGCTAACTACGCGCCTTCCCAAGAGACCCAGTACTTC,CSANYAPSQETQYF
few,TRBV13,TRBJ1-1,TRBD1,TGTGCCAGCACCCCTAGGACAGGGCCACCGGCTTTCTTT,CASTPRTGPPAFF
-,TRBV20-1,TRBJ2-4,TRBD1,TGCAGTCTAGCCCGGGACAGAAACATTCAGTACTTC,CSLARDRNIQYF
-,TRBV12-3/TRBV12-4,TRBJ2-3,TRBD2,TGTGCCAGCAGTTTTGTGTCTGGCGGGGGGGCAACAGATACGCAGTATTTT,CASSFVSGGGATDTQYF